Listed here are 20 T cell receptor beta chains from one sample, sequenced in a study of T cell responses to AZD1222 COVID-19 vaccine. Profiled with immunoSEQ multiplex PCR; TCRdb holds only in-frame clones, not every one. This sample carries approximately 150,000 clones, around 91% of them seen once, and the ten largest clones take roughly 1.7%. The sequences come from peripheral blood, collected on day 0 of AZD1222 vaccination. Every receptor here comes from an adult in good health.

The rearrangement joins TRBV9 to TRBJ1-6, with 7 bases aligning to TRBD1. The CDR3 runs to 13 residues. The germline CDR1 and CDR2 sequences are SGDLS and YYNGEE. The V and J ends lost 7 bases and 3 bases, in that order; junction bases with no gene match: 1. CDR3 residues: CASGTDYNSPLHF. The CDR3 nucleotides are TGTGCCAGCGGGACAGACTATAATTCACCCCTCCACTTT.

The CDR3 here is CASSTSYGRNYGYTF. DNA of the CDR3: TGTGCCAGTAGTACATCCTACGGACGGAACTATGGCTACACCTTC. The V call is TRBV19, the J call TRBJ1-2; D is ambiguous. Germline V gene data show CDR1 as LNHDA and CDR2 as SQIVND (reference sequence). The CDR3 sequence is 15 residues long. The V end lost 4 bases, the J end lost 2 bases, and 14 bases lay between the germline ends.

V gene TRBV2 combines with J gene TRBJ1-2; weak D call: TRBD1 (5 bases). Trimming took off 10 bases at V and 1 base at J, with 13 bases between the two ends. This CDR3 has 13 residues. Germline V CDR1 and CDR2: SNHLY, FYNNEI. The CDR3, as DNA: TGTGCCAATACGGGACCGAATAACTATGGCTACACCTTC. Translating gives CANTGPNNYGYTF.

V is TRBV5-5 and J is TRBJ2-3; the match to TRBD1 covers 8 bases. The CDR3 is 15 residues long. CDR1 and CDR2 from the germline V gene are SGHKS and YYEKEE (reference sequence). Trimming at V came to 4 bases and at J to 2 bases, leaving 6 bases not matched to a gene. CDR3 nucleotides: TGTGCCAGCAGCAGAGGGGACAGGACCACAGATACGCAGTATTTT. This sequence encodes CASSRGDRTTDTQYF.

This chain connects TRBV3-1 (or the pseudogene TRBV3-2) to TRBJ2-3, with D possibly being TRBD1 or TRBD2 (6 bases each). Germline lookup yields CDR1 LGHDT and CDR2 YNNKEL (reference sequence). Trimming pared 0 bases from V and 4 bases from J, leaving 23 bases between. This CDR3 spans 19 amino acids. CDR3 coding DNA: TGTGCCAGCAGCCAAGAACCCCTGAGATGGGGGGCCCCACCAGATACGCAGTATTTT. Its translation: CASSQEPLRWGAPPDTQYF.

This chain links TRBV5-1 with TRBJ2-1; 8 bases fit TRBD2. The germline V gene has CDR1 SGHRS and CDR2 YFSETQ. The CDR3 runs 13 residues. Trimming cost V 5 bases and J 3 bases; bases outside gene matches: 1. CDR3 sequence reads: CASRSGSYNEQFF. CDR3 in DNA: TGCGCCAGCAGAAGCGGGAGCTACAATGAGCAGTTCTTC.

The genes are TRBV7-6 and TRBJ2-5; 11 nucleotides align to TRBD2. V was pared by 1 base and J by 3 bases, with 10 bases of the junction left unmatched. From germline, CDR1 is SGHVS and CDR2 FNYEAQ. This CDR3 spans 18 amino acids. CDR3 DNA sequence: TGTGCCAGCAGCTTAGTCCCTAGCGGGGGGCCTCCTAAAGAGACCCAGTACTTC. This sequence encodes CASSLVPSGGPPKETQYF.

This clone was observed once. The gene calls are TRBV7-2 and TRBJ2-3, with 10 bases that match TRBD2. The CDR3 runs 18 residues. Germline V gene sequence: CDR1 SGHTA, CDR2 FQGNSA. V lost 4 bases and J lost 4; bases outside the gene matches: 14. The CDR3 sequence is CASSSLSSGSITADTQYF. CDR3 nucleotide sequence: TGTGCCAGCAGCTCCTTATCTAGCGGGAGTATTACCGCAGATACGCAGTATTTT.

V and J are TRBV5-1 and TRBJ1-5, with D perhaps TRBD1 (5 bases). V lost 3 bases, J lost 3 bases, and 10 bases lay in between. CDR1 is SGHRS, CDR2 YFSETQ, per germline. This CDR3 is 14 amino acids long. The CDR3 sequence is CASSSGTDNQPQHF. The CDR3 nucleotides read TGCGCCAGCAGCTCGGGGACGGACAATCAGCCCCAGCATTTT.

This clone occurred a few times. V is TRBV4-1 and J is TRBJ1-2; the D is unclear. V was cut by 1 base and J by 5 bases, with 14 bases left in between. CDR1 and CDR2 from the germline V gene are MGHRA and YSYEKL. The CDR3 runs to 15 residues. The CDR3 sequence: CASSQAVTEYYGYTF. CDR3 coding DNA: TGCGCCAGCAGCCAAGCGGTTACAGAATATTATGGCTACACCTTC.

CDR3 in amino acids: CASSSLQGRSYGYTF. CDR3 sequence (DNA): TGTGCCAGCAGCTCCCTACAGGGAAGGAGCTATGGCTACACCTTC. This chain links TRBV5-4 with TRBJ1-2, with D maybe TRBD1 (6 bases). In germline, CDR1 is SGHNT, CDR2 YYREEE (reference sequence). The V end was cut by 3 bases, the J end by 4 bases, with 16 bases between. This CDR3 contains 15 residues.

This chain connects TRBV2 to TRBJ1-2; D is perhaps TRBD1 (5 bases). This CDR3 is built from 15 residues. Trimming cost V 4 bases and J 1 base, with 13 bases left between them. Germline V gene data show CDR1 as SNHLY and CDR2 as FYNNEI. The CDR3 region is CASSGVARDNYGYTF. The CDR3 DNA is TGTGCCAGCAGTGGGGTAGCCAGGGATAACTATGGCTACACCTTC.

This chain joins TRBV28 and TRBJ1-5; D gene unclear. The CDR3 is 12 amino acids. V lost 4 bases and J 3 bases, leaving 4 bases between the germline ends. Germline loops: CDR1 MDHEN, CDR2 SYDVKM. CDR3 DNA: TGTGCCAGCAGTTCGGACAATCAGCCCCAGCATTTT. Amino acids: CASSSDNQPQHF.

This clone was seen a handful of times. The chain uses TRBV5-1 and TRBJ2-2, with 14 nucleotides matching TRBD2. Germline values: CDR1 SGHRS, CDR2 YFSETQ. V trimming: 8 bases; J trimming: 7 bases; junction bases outside the gene matches: 10. The CDR3 extends over 16 amino acids. The CDR3 sequence: CASGTSGSLLGGELFF. The CDR3 nucleotides read TGCGCCAGTGGGACTAGCGGGAGTCTACTGGGCGGGGAGCTGTTTTTT. Looking up the rest from reference TRBV5-1 and TRBJ2-2 gives the full variable domain: KAGVTQTPRYLIKTRGQQVTLSCSPISGHRSVSWYQQTPGQGLQFLFEYFSETQRNKGNFPGRFSGRQFSNSRSEMNVSTLELGDSALYLCASGTSGSLLGGELFFGEGSRLTVL.

The chain links TRBV5-1 to TRBJ1-2; 8 nucleotides line up with TRBD1. Per germline, CDR1 SGHRS and CDR2 YFSETQ. The CDR3 has 12 amino acids. With 4 bases clipped from V and 6 bases from J, the junction kept 2 bases outside the gene matches. The CDR3 DNA follows: TGCGCCAGCAGCCTGGACAGGGATGGCTACACCTTC. Translating gives CASSLDRDGYTF.

The chain links TRBV27 to TRBJ2-3, with 8 bases aligning to TRBD1. CDR3 length: 15 amino acids. Losses at the gene ends were 5 bases for V and 2 bases for J; bases not matched to a gene: 6. Germline V gene data show CDR1 as MNHEY and CDR2 as SMNVEV (reference sequence). CDR3 nucleotides: TGTGCCAGCAGTCCCCGGGACAGGACCACAGATACGCAGTATTTT. Protein: CASSPRDRTTDTQYF.

This clone showed up just once. The chain employs TRBV3-1 (or the pseudogene TRBV3-2) and TRBJ1-2, with D possibly TRBD1 on 5 matching bases. The germline CDR1 and CDR2 sequences are LGHDT and YNNKEL (reference sequence). The CDR3 runs to 13 residues. Trimming shortened V by 2 bases and J by 8 bases, and 12 bases separated the two germline ends. CDR3 residues: CASSQFGGEGYTF. Written as DNA, the CDR3 is TGTGCCAGCAGCCAATTTGGAGGGGAAGGCTACACCTTC.

This sequence joins TRBV7-8 and TRBJ2-3, with D hard to call. V was clipped by 5 bases and J by 7 bases, with 10 bases between them. In germline, CDR1 is SGHVS, CDR2 FQNEAQ. The CDR3 is 12 amino acids. The CDR3 loop reads CASSHQENTQYF. DNA for the CDR3: TGTGCCAGCAGCCATCAGGAGAATACGCAGTATTTT.

The CDR3 bases are TGTGCCAGCAGCGGAGAAGAGACCCAGTACTTC. Translated, it gives CASSGEETQYF. The chain recombines TRBV2 with TRBJ2-5; D call uncertain. This CDR3 has 11 amino acids. The germline V gene has CDR1 SNHLY and CDR2 FYNNEI. V lost 6 bases and J 3 bases, leaving 5 bases between the germline ends.

This clone was counted once. The chain carries TRBV6-4 and TRBJ1-2; perhaps TRBD1 as D (6 bases). Trimming stripped 5 bases from V and 2 bases from J, with 12 bases between. This CDR3 is 14 amino acids long. The germline V gene encodes CDR1 MRHNA and CDR2 SNTAGT. The chain's CDR3 is CASSPGHTNYGYTF. The DNA for the CDR3 is TGTGCCAGCAGTCCGGGACATACGAACTATGGCTACACCTTC.